One sample yielded the 19 T cell receptor beta chains listed below, sequenced in a study of blood T cell repertoires in COVID-19. The protocol was immunoSEQ multiplex PCR, while the TCRdb copy is restricted to in-frame clones and leaves out a portion. The sample shows roughly 280,000 clones, roughly nine tenths of them seen only once. The sample consisted of peripheral blood. The receptor set was obtained from a man aged 45-65 years with acute or convalescent COVID-19.

The V call is TRBV7-8, the J call TRBJ2-6, with TRBD2 matching 7 bases. The CDR3 consists of 16 residues. V shed 4 bases, J shed 4 bases, and the junction held 7 bases outside the gene matches. Germline V lookup: CDR1 SGHVS, CDR2 FQNEAQ. In DNA, the CDR3 is TGTGCCAGCAGCTCACTAGCGAATCCCGGGGCCAACGTCCTGACTTTC. This codes for CASSSLANPGANVLTF. Using reference TRBV7-8 and TRBJ2-6 for the parts outside the CDR3, the full variable domain is GAGVSQSPRYKVAKRGQDVALRCDPISGHVSLFWYQQALGQGPEFLTYFQNEAQLDKSGLPSDRFFAERPEGSVSTLKIQRTQQEDSAVYLCASSSLANPGANVLTFGAGSRLTVL.

The chain uses TRBV5-5 and TRBJ1-1; D is unclear. Germline loops: CDR1 SGHKS, CDR2 YYEKEE (reference sequence). This CDR3 contains 15 residues. The V gene lost 3 bases and the J gene lost 2 bases, with 14 bases spanning the gap. The CDR3 protein is CASSWEYSPNTEAFF. The CDR3 DNA reads as TGTGCCAGCAGCTGGGAGTATAGTCCTAACACTGAAGCTTTCTTT.

This chain connects TRBV29-1 to TRBJ1-1, with TRBD1 identical over 10 bases. Unmatched junction bases numbered 10, after V lost 7 bases and J lost 8 bases. The CDR3 consists of 13 residues. The germline CDR1 and CDR2 sequences are SQVTM and ANQGSEA. The CDR3 region has the DNA TGCAGCGACAATCCGGGACAGGGGAGGGAAGCTTTCTTT. This translates into CSDNPGQGREAFF.

J is TRBJ2-3 and V is TRBV19; D unresolved. Germline V gene data show CDR1 as LNHDA and CDR2 as SQIVND (reference sequence). V dropped 3 bases and J dropped 4 bases, with 14 bases sitting between them. This CDR3 comprises 15 residues. In DNA, the CDR3 is TGTGCCAGTAGTATTCCATCAGTTTCCCCAGATACGCAGTATTTT. Translated, it gives CASSIPSVSPDTQYF.

The chain has TRBV27 and TRBJ2-5, with D perhaps TRBD1 (5 bases). The CDR3 totals 10 residues. The V and J ends lost 8 bases and 7 bases respectively, with 8 bases between them. Germline values: CDR1 MNHEY, CDR2 SMNVEV (reference sequence). CDR3 nucleotide sequence: TGTGCCAGCGGTAGGGGGACCCAGTACTTC. As protein: CASGRGTQYF.

The V and J genes are TRBV5-1 and TRBJ2-7, with 9 bases identical to TRBD2. V was clipped by 4 bases and J by 3 bases; unmatched bases: 11. Germline-derived CDR1 and CDR2 are SGHRS and YFSETQ. The CDR3 spans 16 residues. The CDR3 spells CASSPDTLAGYYEQYF. The CDR3 nucleotides read TGCGCCAGCAGCCCGGACACCCTAGCGGGGTACTACGAGCAGTACTTC.

This chain uses TRBV5-4 with TRBJ1-2; tentative D call: TRBD1 (5 bases). The CDR3 extends over 12 amino acids. Germline V lookup: CDR1 SGHNT, CDR2 YYREEE (reference sequence). V was shortened by 9 bases and J by 4 bases, with 13 bases between the two germline ends. The CDR3 is CAIIGDAYGYTF. CDR3 nucleotide sequence: TGTGCCATCATAGGGGATGCCTATGGCTACACCTTC. Drawing the rest from reference TRBV5-4 and TRBJ1-2, the complete variable domain is ETGVTQSPTHLIKTRGQQVTLRCSSQSGHNTVSWYQQALGQGPQFIFQYYREEENGRGNFPPRFSGLQFPNYSSELNVNALELDDSALYLCAIIGDAYGYTFGSGTRLTVV.

Comment on this clone: One junction end does not reproduce the germline sequence, and a read error may be involved. This chain connects TRBV6-4 to TRBJ2-2; 11 bases are shared with TRBD2. CDR3 length: 18 residues. The germline gives CDR1 MRHNA, CDR2 SNTAGT. The CDR3 DNA reads as TGTGCCAGCGGGGAGACTAGCGGGGCCATCCCGAAAACCGGGGAGCTGTTTTTT. This sequence encodes CASGETSGAIPKTGELFF.

Notes on this clone: Other DNA sequences within the sample encode an identical CDR3. The chain carries TRBV7-9 and TRBJ1-5; weak D call: TRBD1 (5 bases). Germline V gene data show CDR1 as SEHNR and CDR2 as FQNEAQ (reference sequence). The CDR3 totals 13 residues. V was trimmed by 4 bases and J by 5 bases, leaving 9 bases between them. CDR3 sequence (DNA): TGTGCCAGCAGCTCCCAAGGGGATCAGCCCCAGCATTTT. This encodes CASSSQGDQPQHF. The complete variable domain, with remaining parts taken from reference TRBV7-9 and TRBJ1-5, reads DTGVSQNPRHKITKRGQNVTFRCDPISEHNRLYWYRQTLGQGPEFLTYFQNEAQLEKSRLLSDRFSAERPKGSFSTLEIQRTEQGDSAMYLCASSSQGDQPQHFGDGTRLSIL.

CDR3 sequence: CASSFGTGGTDTQYF. The CDR3 DNA sequence: TGTGCCAGCAGTTTTGGTACAGGGGGCACAGATACGCAGTATTTT. The chain carries TRBV27 and TRBJ2-3; 7 positions match TRBD1. This CDR3 is 15 amino acids long. The V and J ends lost 3 bases and 1 base, in that order; junction bases with no gene match: 4. CDR1 MNHEY and CDR2 SMNVEV come from the germline V gene (reference sequence).

This rearrangement joins TRBV7-9 to TRBJ2-1, with D unresolved. V lost 5 bases and J lost 5, with 19 bases in between. Germline V gives CDR1 SEHNR, CDR2 FQNEAQ (reference sequence). There are 16 residues in the CDR3. The CDR3 coding sequence is TGTGCCAGCAGCCCAAAGGTAGGAAGCGCGGACAATGAGCAGTTCTTC. This encodes CASSPKVGSADNEQFF.

CDR3 protein: CASSSGQGNYGYTF. DNA for the CDR3: TGTGCCAGCAGCTCGGGACAGGGGAACTATGGCTACACCTTC. The rearrangement joins TRBV7-9 to TRBJ1-2; 10 bases map to TRBD1. This CDR3 spans 14 amino acids. J was trimmed by 2 bases and V by 4 bases; bases with no gene match: 1. Germline loops: CDR1 SEHNR, CDR2 FQNEAQ (reference sequence). Supplemented by reference TRBV7-9 and TRBJ1-2, the full variable domain reads DTGVSQNPRHKITKRGQNVTFRCDPISEHNRLYWYRQTLGQGPEFLTYFQNEAQLEKSRLLSDRFSAERPKGSFSTLEIQRTEQGDSAMYLCASSSGQGNYGYTFGSGTRLTVV.

The chain recombines TRBV7-9 with TRBJ2-5; TRBD2 agrees at 14 bases. The CDR3 has 16 residues. Germline V gene lookup returns CDR1 SEHNR and CDR2 FQNEAQ (reference sequence). V was pared by 5 bases and J by 4 bases, with 6 bases of the junction left unmatched. CDR3 nucleotide sequence: TGTGCCAGCAGCGTGACTAGCGGGGGGGCCGGAGAGACCCAGTACTTC. This encodes CASSVTSGGAGETQYF.

J is TRBJ2-7 and V is TRBV7-2, with 11 bases aligning to TRBD2. The V and J ends lost 4 bases and 7 bases, in that order; junction bases with no gene match: 9. CDR3 length: 15 residues. Germline V gene data show CDR1 as SGHTA and CDR2 as FQGNSA. The CDR3: CASSSMTSGAWEQYF. The CDR3 region has the DNA TGTGCCAGCAGCTCGATGACTAGCGGGGCATGGGAGCAGTACTTC.

CDR3 sequence: CAISGDRGSNQPQHF. The CDR3 nucleotides read TGTGCCATCAGCGGGGACAGGGGGAGCAATCAGCCCCAGCATTTT. The chain links TRBV10-3 to TRBJ1-5, with 11 bases identical to TRBD1. The junction had 2 bases not matched to a gene; V was cut back by 6 bases and J by 1 base. The CDR3 runs 15 residues. Germline V gene data show CDR1 as ENHRY and CDR2 as SYGVKD.

The chain combines TRBV7-2 with TRBJ2-5, with no clear D. The CDR3 consists of 12 residues. The V end was cut by 5 bases, the J end by 4 bases, with 8 bases between. The germline V gene has CDR1 SGHTA and CDR2 FQGNSA. CDR3 in amino acids: CASSRRGETQYF. The CDR3 region has the DNA TGTGCCAGCAGCCGGAGAGGAGAGACCCAGTACTTC. Full variable domain (outside the CDR3, taken from reference TRBV7-2 and TRBJ2-5): GAGVSQSPSNKVTEKGKDVELRCDPISGHTALYWYRQSLGQGLEFLIYFQGNSAPDKSGLPSDRFSAERTGGSVSTLTIQRTQQEDSAVYLCASSRRGETQYFGPGTRLLVL.

The chain combines TRBV10-3 with TRBJ1-6; the match to TRBD1 covers 9 bases. Germline loops: CDR1 ENHRY, CDR2 SYGVKD. This CDR3 comprises 14 residues. V gave up 7 bases and J gave up 7 bases; unmatched junction bases: 5. The CDR3 nucleotides read TGTGCCATCACCCCGGACAGGGGAAATTCACCCCTCCACTTT. Residues: CAITPDRGNSPLHF.

This rearrangement joins TRBV20-1 to TRBJ1-1; possible D gene TRBD1, 5 bases. V lost 3 bases and J 0 bases, leaving 14 bases between the germline ends. This CDR3 spans 15 amino acids. Germline-derived CDR1 and CDR2 are DFQATT and SNEGSKA (reference sequence). CDR3 DNA: TGCAGTGCTAGTGAAGACAGTTGGTTGAACACTGAAGCTTTCTTT. Translation gives CSASEDSWLNTEAFF.

This sequence joins TRBV27 and TRBJ2-7; D unresolved. Germline CDR1 is MNHEY and CDR2 is SMNVEV (reference sequence). The V gene lost 3 bases and the J gene lost 7 bases, with 10 bases spanning the gap. CDR3 length equals 12 residues. As DNA, the CDR3 is TGTGCCAGCAGTTTGAACAGAGATGAGCAGTACTTC. Protein: CASSLNRDEQYF.